The 21 T cell receptor beta chains presented below share a single source sample, sequenced in a study of blood T cell repertoires in COVID-19. Sequencing was performed with immunoSEQ multiplex PCR; in TCRdb, only in-frame clones are kept and a portion is missing. The sample records 540,000 or so clones, roughly 89% being singletons. Source material: peripheral blood. All receptors come from a woman in her forties or fifties with COVID-19, enrolled during active disease.

This rearrangement joins TRBV5-1 to TRBJ1-2, with D possibly being TRBD1 (6 bases). The V gene's germline CDR1 is SGHRS and CDR2 YFSETQ. The V end was cut by 4 bases, the J end by 5 bases, with 21 bases between. CDR3 length equals 16 residues. The CDR3 region has the DNA TGCGCCAGCAGCCCGCGCCCTACAGGGCTCGATTATGGCTACACCTTC. Its translation: CASSPRPTGLDYGYTF.

V is TRBV29-1 and J is TRBJ1-1; possible D gene TRBD1, 5 bases. Per germline, CDR1 SQVTM and CDR2 ANQGSEA. The CDR3 has 15 residues. Trimming removed 1 base from V and 5 bases from J, with 17 bases in between. Here the CDR3 DNA reads TGCAGCGTTGAAGTAGGCCTTAGGGGCGGTACTGAAGCTTTCTTT. Encoded protein: CSVEVGLRGGTEAFF. The whole variable domain, remainder taken from reference TRBV29-1 and TRBJ1-1, is SAVISQKPSRDICQRGTSLTIQCQVDSQVTMMFWYRQQPGQSLTLIATANQGSEATYESGFVIDKFPISRPNLTFSTLTVSNMSPEDSSIYLCSVEVGLRGGTEAFFGQGTRLTVV.

The rearrangement uses TRBV10-1 and TRBJ1-1, with D possibly being TRBD1 (6 bases). The CDR3 has 12 amino acids. Trimming left V 2 bases short and J 11 bases short, with 12 bases between. Germline V gene data show CDR1 as WNHNN and CDR2 as SYGVQD (reference sequence). CDR3 region: CASSELQGEAFF. The CDR3 DNA is TGCGCCAGCAGTGAGCTACAGGGTGAGGCTTTCTTT.

V gene TRBV27 combines with J gene TRBJ1-2, with 7 bases matching TRBD1. The CDR3 spans 15 residues. In germline, CDR1 is MNHEY, CDR2 SMNVEV (reference sequence). V was pared by 5 bases and J by 4 bases, with 10 bases of the junction left unmatched. The CDR3 nucleotides read TGTGCCAGCAGTCCCCGTGGAGGGGGCACCTATGGCTACACCTTC. Translating gives CASSPRGGGTYGYTF.

The genes are TRBV7-3 and TRBJ2-2; 7 bases map to TRBD1. Germline V gives CDR1 SGHTA, CDR2 FQGTGA. The CDR3 consists of 15 residues. The junction had 10 bases not matched to a gene; V was cut back by 4 bases and J by 8 bases. In DNA, the CDR3 is TGTGCCAGCAGCTCGAAGGGGGCGCTCGAGGGGGAGCTGTTTTTT. Protein: CASSSKGALEGELFF.

J is TRBJ2-3 and V is TRBV24-1; weak D call: TRBD2 (6 bases). In germline, CDR1 is KGHDR, CDR2 SFDVKD. V was clipped by 8 bases and J by 2 bases, with 16 bases between them. The CDR3 covers 15 residues. CDR3 amino acids: CATMHGGVSTDTQYF. DNA of the CDR3: TGTGCCACCATGCATGGCGGGGTATCCACAGATACGCAGTATTTT.

This sequence joins TRBV6-1 and TRBJ1-1; 8 nucleotides align to TRBD1. The CDR3 sequence is 16 residues long. In germline, CDR1 is MNHNS, CDR2 SASEGT. V lost 4 bases and J lost 1; bases outside the gene matches: 8. CDR3 in amino acids: CASSANPGTGNTEAFF. In DNA, the CDR3 is TGTGCCAGCAGTGCCAACCCCGGGACAGGGAACACTGAAGCTTTCTTT.

The CDR3 sequence is CASSFAGGNTEAFF. CDR3 in DNA: TGTGCCAGCAGCTTCGCGGGGGGGAACACTGAAGCTTTCTTT. V usage is TRBV7-9 and J usage is TRBJ1-1; a possible D gene is TRBD1 (5 bases). The germline CDR1 and CDR2 sequences are SEHNR and FQNEAQ (reference sequence). There are 14 residues in the CDR3. V lost 3 bases and J 1 base, leaving 9 bases between the germline ends. The full variable domain, in which reference TRBV7-9 and TRBJ1-1 provide the parts outside the CDR3, is DTGVSQNPRHKITKRGQNVTFRCDPISEHNRLYWYRQTLGQGPEFLTYFQNEAQLEKSRLLSDRFSAERPKGSFSTLEIQRTEQGDSAMYLCASSFAGGNTEAFFGQGTRLTVV.

In the case of this clone: Other nucleotide sequences from this sample produce the same CDR3. V gene TRBV12-3 or TRBV12-4 combines with J gene TRBJ2-2; D ambiguous. Trimming stripped 6 bases from V and 4 bases from J, with 6 bases between. The CDR3 runs 12 residues. CDR3 nucleotide sequence: TGTGCCAGCAGCCCAGGCACCGGGGAGCTGTTTTTT. This sequence encodes CASSPGTGELFF.

The V call is TRBV30, the J call TRBJ1-2; TRBD1 aligns across 10 bases. CDR1 GTSNPN and CDR2 SVGIG come from the germline V gene (reference sequence). Germline trimming cut 1 base from V and 4 bases from J; bases unmatched to any gene: 6. The CDR3 extends over 15 amino acids. CDR3 coding DNA: TGTGCCTGGAGTGCACAGCGGACAGGGGGCTATGGCTACACCTTC. This codes for CAWSAQRTGGYGYTF. The full variable domain, with the rest looked up from reference TRBV30 and TRBJ1-2, is SQTIHQWPATLVQPVGSPLSLECTVEGTSNPNLYWYRQAAGRGLQLLFYSVGIGQISSEVPQNLSASRPQDRQFILSSKKLLLSDSGFYLCAWSAQRTGGYGYTFGSGTRLTVV.

J is TRBJ2-2 and V is TRBV30, with D possibly being TRBD1 (6 bases). The CDR3 is 16 residues long. Trimming left V 0 bases short and J 4 bases short, with 15 bases between. Germline-derived CDR1 and CDR2 are GTSNPN and SVGIG (reference sequence). CDR3 loop: CAWSVLVQGGTGELFF. DNA for the CDR3: TGTGCCTGGAGTGTACTGGTACAGGGTGGCACCGGGGAGCTGTTTTTT.

In the case of this clone: Other DNA sequences in the same sample also yield this CDR3. The chain carries TRBV12-3 or TRBV12-4 and TRBJ1-1; 8 nucleotides agree with TRBD1. This CDR3 has 13 residues. Trimming removed 5 bases from V and 8 bases from J; junction bases left unmatched: 7. The CDR3 here is CASSPGQGAEAFF. Written as DNA, the CDR3 is TGTGCCAGCAGTCCCGGACAGGGAGCCGAAGCTTTCTTT.

A single count supports this clone. This chain connects TRBV12-3 or TRBV12-4 to TRBJ2-7; the D gene is possibly TRBD1 (6 bases). The CDR3 loop spans 12 amino acids. Trimming took off 5 bases at V and 6 bases at J, with 11 bases between the two ends. The CDR3 nucleotides read TGTGCCAGCAGTCGGACAGTCCTCGAGCAGTACTTC. Protein product: CASSRTVLEQYF.

This CDR3 is CASSYIGHRQQENTEAFF. DNA for the CDR3: TGTGCCAGCAGCTACATTGGACACCGACAACAAGAGAACACTGAAGCTTTCTTT. The rearrangement links TRBV28 to TRBJ1-1, with D tentatively TRBD1 (5 bases). The V gene's germline CDR1 is MDHEN and CDR2 SYDVKM. Trimming took 6 bases from V and 1 from J, leaving 24 bases between them. The CDR3 runs to 18 residues.

The J gene is TRBJ1-1, the V gene TRBV11-2, with a tentative D call TRBD1 (6 bases). V dropped 5 bases and J dropped 10 bases, with 20 bases sitting between them. This CDR3 comprises 14 residues. Germline-derived CDR1 and CDR2 are SGHAT and FQNNGV. The CDR3 is CASSQLRTDSGAFF. The CDR3 DNA reads TGTGCCAGCAGCCAACTCCGGACAGATTCGGGAGCTTTCTTT. Full variable domain (outside the CDR3, taken from reference TRBV11-2 and TRBJ1-1): EAGVAQSPRYKIIEKRQSVAFWCNPISGHATLYWYQQILGQGPKLLIQFQNNGVVDDSQLPKDRFSAERLKGVDSTLKIQPAKLEDSAVYLCASSQLRTDSGAFFGQGTRLTVV.

V and J are TRBV14 and TRBJ2-7, with D tentatively TRBD2 (5 bases). This CDR3 contains 12 residues. V dropped 8 bases and J dropped 12 bases, with 20 bases sitting between them. Germline values: CDR1 SGHDN, CDR2 FVKESK. The chain's CDR3 is CASGSWASRVYF. The CDR3 DNA reads TGTGCCAGCGGCTCGTGGGCCTCGAGGGTGTACTTC.

Comments on this clone: This same CDR3 is encoded by further DNA sequences in the sample. This chain connects TRBV19 to TRBJ1-3; the match to TRBD1 covers 10 bases. The CDR3 runs 14 residues. Germline V lookup: CDR1 LNHDA, CDR2 SQIVND (reference sequence). Unmatched junction bases numbered 5, after V lost 8 bases and J lost 4 bases. DNA for the CDR3: TGTGCCAGTCGACAGGGGGCGAGCGGAAACACCATATATTTT. Encoded protein: CASRQGASGNTIYF.

This sequence joins TRBV19 and TRBJ1-2; 7 nucleotides agree with TRBD1. The germline gives CDR1 LNHDA, CDR2 SQIVND (reference sequence). CDR3 size: 17 residues. J gave up 0 bases and V 5 bases, and 12 bases lay outside the gene matches. For the CDR3, the DNA is TGTGCCAGTAGTCTTATAATGGGGACAGACACTAACTATGGCTACACCTTC. Translating gives CASSLIMGTDTNYGYTF.

The chain couples TRBV7-9 to TRBJ1-1; D gene uncertain. There are 15 residues in the CDR3. With 4 bases removed from V and 0 bases from J, the gap between germline ends came to 12 bases. Germline CDR1 reads SEHNR; CDR2 reads FQNEAQ (reference sequence). The CDR3 sequence is CASSSGDLMNTEAFF. DNA for the CDR3: TGTGCCAGCAGCTCCGGAGACCTCATGAACACTGAAGCTTTCTTT.

The chain employs TRBV18 and TRBJ2-7, with D possibly matching TRBD1 (6 bases). The V gene lost 6 bases and the J gene lost 2 bases, with 20 bases spanning the gap. The germline V gene has CDR1 KGHSH and CDR2 LQKENI. The CDR3 runs 16 residues. Here the CDR3 reads CASSLSMPGAPYEQYF. The CDR3, as DNA: TGTGCCAGCTCTCTGAGTATGCCAGGGGCGCCCTACGAGCAGTACTTC.

The J gene is TRBJ1-6, the V gene TRBV4-2; 9 bases are shared with TRBD1. The CDR3 is 17 amino acids. V was pared by 4 bases and J by 10 bases, with 14 bases of the junction left unmatched. The V gene's germline CDR1 is LGHNA and CDR2 YNFKEQ. The CDR3 DNA sequence: TGTGCCAGCAGCCGAGACGGTACAGGGGGCATATACTCACCCCTCCACTTT. Protein: CASSRDGTGGIYSPLHF.